This section outlines one T cell receptor (beta chain) sequence together with its context. The germline gives CDR1 MDHEN, CDR2 SYDVKM. This CDR3 region has 16 residues. Trimming took off 9 bases at V and 1 base at J, with 21 bases between the two ends. Enrollees, roughly 18 to 90 years old, lived in approximately 24 US areas. Which cohort a participant joined came from the clinical history participants gave. The source of the sample is a study of blood T cell repertoires in COVID-19. Overall study context: Each recovered donor of Cohort 3 presented with two negative PCRs, clearance, or symptom resolution. Nucleic acid was either cDNA or gDNA, and it came from T cells, B-cell-depleted T cells, or PBMCs.

Profiled with immunoSEQ multiplex PCR; TCRdb holds only in-frame clones, not every one. The sample consists of a few hundred thousand clones, around 90% of them appearing once. The rearrangement uses TRBV28 and TRBJ1-1, with TRBD1 as a possible D gene (6 bases). The material sequenced was PBMCs or T cells enriched from blood (not recorded which). The TCR originated in a man aged 25 to 40 in a cohort exposed to, infected with or recovered from COVID-19 (not recorded which). The CDR3 region has the DNA TGTGCCAGTCCCAACCCCCGGGACAACGGGAACACTGAAGCTTTCTTT. Protein sequence: CASPNPRDNGNTEAFF.